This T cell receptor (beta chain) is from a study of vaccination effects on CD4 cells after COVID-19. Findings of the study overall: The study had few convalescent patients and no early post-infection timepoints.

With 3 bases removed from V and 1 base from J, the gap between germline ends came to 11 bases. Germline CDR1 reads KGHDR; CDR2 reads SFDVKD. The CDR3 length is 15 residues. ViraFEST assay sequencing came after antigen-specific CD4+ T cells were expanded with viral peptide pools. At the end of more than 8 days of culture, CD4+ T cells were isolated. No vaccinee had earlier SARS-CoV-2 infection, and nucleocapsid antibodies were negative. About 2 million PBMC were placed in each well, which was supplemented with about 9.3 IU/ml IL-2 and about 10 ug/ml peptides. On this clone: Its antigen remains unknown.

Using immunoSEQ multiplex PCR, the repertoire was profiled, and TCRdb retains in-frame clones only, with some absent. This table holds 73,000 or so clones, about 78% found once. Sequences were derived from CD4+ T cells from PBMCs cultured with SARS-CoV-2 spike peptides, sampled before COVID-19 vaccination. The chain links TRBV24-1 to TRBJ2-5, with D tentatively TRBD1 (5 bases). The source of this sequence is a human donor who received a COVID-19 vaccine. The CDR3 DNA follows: TGTGCCACCAGTGATCCAAGACAGCGCCAAGAGACCCAGTACTTC. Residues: CATSDPRQRQETQYF.